Sequencing of this T cell receptor beta chain was carried out in a study of vaccination effects on CD4 cells after COVID-19. The protocol was immunoSEQ multiplex PCR, while the TCRdb copy is restricted to in-frame clones and leaves out a portion. The table includes 30,000 to 45,000 clones, roughly 70% detected once. Of note for this clone: No antigen is known for it.

Antigen-specific CD4+ T cells were first expanded with viral peptide pools by the ViraFEST assay and only then sequenced. Culture proceeded for approximately nine days, and CD4+ T cells were then isolated. None of these healthy vaccinees had been infected with SARS-CoV-2 before vaccination. IL-2 medium was substituted for half the medium on days 3 and 7. V was pared by 3 bases and J by 4 bases, with 8 bases of the junction left unmatched. Looked up from germline, CDR1 is MGHRA and CDR2 is YSYEKL. This CDR3 has 15 residues. This receptor was identified in a human donor who received a COVID-19 vaccine. This material consisted of CD4+ T cells from PBMCs cultured with SARS-CoV-2 spike peptides, taken before COVID-19 vaccination. The chain employs TRBV4-1 and TRBJ1-2; 7 nucleotides align to TRBD1. The CDR3 loop reads CASSQEDRRSYGYTF. The CDR3, as DNA: TGCGCCAGCAGCCAGGAGGACAGGAGGAGCTATGGCTACACCTTC.